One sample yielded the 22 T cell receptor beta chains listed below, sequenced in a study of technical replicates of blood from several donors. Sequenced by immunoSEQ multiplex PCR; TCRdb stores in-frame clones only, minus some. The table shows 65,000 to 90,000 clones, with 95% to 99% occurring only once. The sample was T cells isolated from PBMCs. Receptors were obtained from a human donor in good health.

The CDR3 spells CATLDRGGETQYF. CDR3 nucleotide sequence: TGTGCCACCTTAGACAGGGGCGGCGAGACCCAGTACTTC. The gene calls are TRBV10-3 and TRBJ2-5, with 8 nucleotides matching TRBD1. The CDR3 is 13 residues long. Unmatched junction bases numbered 9, after V lost 10 bases and J lost 5 bases. CDR1 ENHRY and CDR2 SYGVKD come from the germline V gene.

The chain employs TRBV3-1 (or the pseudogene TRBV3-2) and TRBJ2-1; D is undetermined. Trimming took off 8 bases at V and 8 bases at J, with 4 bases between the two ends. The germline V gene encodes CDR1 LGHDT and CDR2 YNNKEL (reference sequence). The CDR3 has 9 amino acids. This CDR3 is CASGDEQFF. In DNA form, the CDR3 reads TGTGCCAGCGGAGATGAGCAGTTCTTC.

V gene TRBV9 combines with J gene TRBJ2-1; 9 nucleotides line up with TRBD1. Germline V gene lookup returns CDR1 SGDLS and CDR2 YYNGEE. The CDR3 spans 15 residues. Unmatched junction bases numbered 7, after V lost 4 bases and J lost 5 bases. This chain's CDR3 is CASSTQGAQNNEQFF. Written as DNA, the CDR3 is TGTGCCAGCAGCACACAGGGGGCTCAAAACAATGAGCAGTTCTTC.

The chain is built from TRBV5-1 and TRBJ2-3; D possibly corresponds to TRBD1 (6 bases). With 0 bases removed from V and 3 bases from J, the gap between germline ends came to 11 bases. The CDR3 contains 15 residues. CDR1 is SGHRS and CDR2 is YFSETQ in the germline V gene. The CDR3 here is CASSLDPRGTDTQYF. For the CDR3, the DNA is TGCGCCAGCAGCTTGGACCCCAGGGGAACAGATACGCAGTATTTT.

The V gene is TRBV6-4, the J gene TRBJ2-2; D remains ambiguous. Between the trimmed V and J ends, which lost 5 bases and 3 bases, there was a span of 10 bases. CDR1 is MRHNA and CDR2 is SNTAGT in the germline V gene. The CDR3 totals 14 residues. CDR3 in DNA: TGTGCCAGCAGTAAATCTCAGGACACCGGGGAGCTGTTTTTT. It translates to CASSKSQDTGELFF.

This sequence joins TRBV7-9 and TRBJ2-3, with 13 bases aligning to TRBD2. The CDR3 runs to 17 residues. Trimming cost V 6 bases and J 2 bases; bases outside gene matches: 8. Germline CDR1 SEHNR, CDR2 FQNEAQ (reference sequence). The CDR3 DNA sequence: TGTGCCAGCAGGTCCACTAGCGGGAGGGGGGACACAGATACGCAGTATTTT. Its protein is CASRSTSGRGDTDTQYF.

The CDR3 DNA sequence: TGTGCCAGCAGCTTAGACGGGTGGGTCTACGAGCAGTACTTC. Amino acids: CASSLDGWVYEQYF. This sequence joins TRBV7-6 and TRBJ2-7; no reliable D call. The CDR3 is made up of 14 amino acids. Trimming took off 1 base at V and 3 bases at J, with 10 bases between the two ends. CDR1 SGHVS and CDR2 FNYEAQ come from the germline V gene.

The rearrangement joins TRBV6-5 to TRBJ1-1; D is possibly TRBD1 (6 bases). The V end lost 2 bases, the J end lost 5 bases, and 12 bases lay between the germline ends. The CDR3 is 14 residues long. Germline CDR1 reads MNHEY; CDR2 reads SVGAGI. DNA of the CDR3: TGTGCCAGCAGTTACAGGGGGAGGGATACTGAAGCTTTCTTT. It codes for CASSYRGRDTEAFF.

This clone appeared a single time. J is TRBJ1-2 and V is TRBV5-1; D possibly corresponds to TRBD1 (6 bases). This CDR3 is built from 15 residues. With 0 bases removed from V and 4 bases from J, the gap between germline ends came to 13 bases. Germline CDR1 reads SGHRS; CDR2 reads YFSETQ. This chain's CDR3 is CASSLDTGSSYGYTF. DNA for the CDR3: TGCGCCAGCAGCTTGGATACAGGGTCCTCCTATGGCTACACCTTC.

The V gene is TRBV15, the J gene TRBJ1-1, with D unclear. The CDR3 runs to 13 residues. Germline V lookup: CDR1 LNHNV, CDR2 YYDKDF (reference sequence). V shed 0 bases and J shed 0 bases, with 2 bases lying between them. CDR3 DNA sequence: TGTGCCACCAGCAGAGACATGAACACTGAAGCTTTCTTT. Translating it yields CATSRDMNTEAFF.

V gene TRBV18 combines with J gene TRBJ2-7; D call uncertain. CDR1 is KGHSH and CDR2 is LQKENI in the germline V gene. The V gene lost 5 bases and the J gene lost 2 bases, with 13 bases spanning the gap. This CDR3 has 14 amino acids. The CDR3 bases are TGTGCCAGCTCAGCGGCCCTGGCTGCCTACGAGCAGTACTTC. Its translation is CASSAALAAYEQYF.

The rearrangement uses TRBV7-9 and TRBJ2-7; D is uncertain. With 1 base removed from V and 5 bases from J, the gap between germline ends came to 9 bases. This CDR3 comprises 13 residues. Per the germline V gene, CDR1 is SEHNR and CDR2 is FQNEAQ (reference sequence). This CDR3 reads CASSLGGVHEQYF. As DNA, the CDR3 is TGTGCCAGCAGCTTAGGAGGAGTCCACGAGCAGTACTTC.

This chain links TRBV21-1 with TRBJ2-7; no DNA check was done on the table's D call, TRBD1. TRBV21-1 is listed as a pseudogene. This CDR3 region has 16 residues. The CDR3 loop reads CASSKAQGPLSYEQYF. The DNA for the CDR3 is TGTGCCAGCAGCAAAGCGCAGGGCCCGCTTTCCTACGAGCAGTACTTC.

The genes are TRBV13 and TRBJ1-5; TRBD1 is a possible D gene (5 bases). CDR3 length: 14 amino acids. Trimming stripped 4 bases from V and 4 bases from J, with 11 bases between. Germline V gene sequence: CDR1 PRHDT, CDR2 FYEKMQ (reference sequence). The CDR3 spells CASSSRDYNQPQHF. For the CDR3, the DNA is TGTGCCAGCAGCTCCCGGGACTATAATCAGCCCCAGCATTTT.

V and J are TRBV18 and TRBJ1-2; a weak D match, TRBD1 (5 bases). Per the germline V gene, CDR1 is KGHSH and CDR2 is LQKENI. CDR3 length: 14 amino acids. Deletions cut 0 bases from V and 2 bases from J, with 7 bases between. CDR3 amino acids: CASSPPAGNYGYTF. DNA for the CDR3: TGTGCCAGCTCACCACCGGCAGGGAACTATGGCTACACCTTC.

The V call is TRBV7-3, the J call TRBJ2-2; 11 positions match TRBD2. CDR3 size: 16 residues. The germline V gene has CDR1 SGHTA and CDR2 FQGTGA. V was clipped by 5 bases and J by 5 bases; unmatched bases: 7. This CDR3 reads CASSAYLAGGTGELFF. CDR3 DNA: TGTGCCAGCAGCGCCTACCTAGCGGGAGGAACCGGGGAGCTGTTTTTT.

The CDR3 DNA sequence: TGTGCCAGCAGCTTTCCGCAGGGGCCACGATCCTACAATGAGCAGTTCTTC. Amino acid sequence: CASSFPQGPRSYNEQFF. The chain carries TRBV7-9 and TRBJ2-1, with D maybe TRBD1 (6 bases). V lost 3 bases, J lost 1 base, and 16 bases lay in between. The CDR3 consists of 17 residues. CDR1 and CDR2 from the germline V gene are SEHNR and FQNEAQ (reference sequence). Looking up the rest from reference TRBV7-9 and TRBJ2-1 gives the full variable domain: DTGVSQNPRHKITKRGQNVTFRCDPISEHNRLYWYRQTLGQGPEFLTYFQNEAQLEKSRLLSDRFSAERPKGSFSTLEIQRTEQGDSAMYLCASSFPQGPRSYNEQFFGPGTRLTVL.

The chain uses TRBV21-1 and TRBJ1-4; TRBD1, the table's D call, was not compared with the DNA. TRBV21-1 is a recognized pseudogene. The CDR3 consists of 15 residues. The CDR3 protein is CASSNRQPTNEKLFF. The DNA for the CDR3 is TGTGCCAGCAGCAACCGACAGCCAACTAATGAAAAACTGTTTTTT.

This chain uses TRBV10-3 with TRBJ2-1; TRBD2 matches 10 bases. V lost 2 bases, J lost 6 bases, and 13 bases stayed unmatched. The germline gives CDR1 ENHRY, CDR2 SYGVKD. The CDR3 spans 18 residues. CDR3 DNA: TGTGCCATCAGTGAGATGTGGACTAGCGGTAGAGGGGGCAATGAGCAGTTCTTC. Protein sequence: CAISEMWTSGRGGNEQFF.

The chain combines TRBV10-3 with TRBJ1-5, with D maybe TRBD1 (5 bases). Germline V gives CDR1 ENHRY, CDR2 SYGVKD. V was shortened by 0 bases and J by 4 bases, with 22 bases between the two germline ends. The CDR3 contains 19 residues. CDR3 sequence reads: CAISESLSRALEPNQPQHF. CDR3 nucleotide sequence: TGTGCCATCAGTGAGTCTCTTTCCAGGGCCCTCGAACCTAATCAGCCCCAGCATTTT.

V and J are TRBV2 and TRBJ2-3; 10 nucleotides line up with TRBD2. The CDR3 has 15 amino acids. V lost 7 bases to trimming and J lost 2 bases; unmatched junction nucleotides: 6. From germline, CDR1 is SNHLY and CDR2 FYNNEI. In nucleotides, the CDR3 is TGTGCCAGCACCCTAGCGGGAGATATCACAGATACGCAGTATTTT. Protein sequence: CASTLAGDITDTQYF.

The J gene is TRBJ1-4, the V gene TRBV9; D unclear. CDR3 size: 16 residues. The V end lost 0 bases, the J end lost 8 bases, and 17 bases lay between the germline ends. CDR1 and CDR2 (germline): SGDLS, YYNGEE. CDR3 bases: TGTGCCAGCAGCGTAGACCCCGGGTCCAGTCGGGAAAAACTGTTTTTT. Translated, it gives CASSVDPGSSREKLFF. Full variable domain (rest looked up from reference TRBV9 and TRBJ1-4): DSGVTQTPKHLITATGQRVTLRCSPRSGDLSVYWYQQSLDQGLQFLIQYYNGEERAKGNILERFSAQQFPDLHSELNLSSLELGDSALYFCASSVDPGSSREKLFFGSGTQLSVL.